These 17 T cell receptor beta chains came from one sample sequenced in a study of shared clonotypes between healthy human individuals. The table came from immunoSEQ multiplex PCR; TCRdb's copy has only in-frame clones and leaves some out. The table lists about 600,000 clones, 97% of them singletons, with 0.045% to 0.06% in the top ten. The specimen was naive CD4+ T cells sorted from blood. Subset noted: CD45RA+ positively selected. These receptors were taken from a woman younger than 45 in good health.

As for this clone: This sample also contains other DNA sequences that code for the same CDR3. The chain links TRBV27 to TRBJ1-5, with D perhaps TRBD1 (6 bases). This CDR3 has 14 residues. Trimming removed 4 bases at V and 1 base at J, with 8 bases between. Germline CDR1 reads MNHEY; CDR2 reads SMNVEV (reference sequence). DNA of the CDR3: TGTGCCAGCAGTTCACAGGGAAGCAATCAGCCCCAGCATTTT. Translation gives CASSSQGSNQPQHF.

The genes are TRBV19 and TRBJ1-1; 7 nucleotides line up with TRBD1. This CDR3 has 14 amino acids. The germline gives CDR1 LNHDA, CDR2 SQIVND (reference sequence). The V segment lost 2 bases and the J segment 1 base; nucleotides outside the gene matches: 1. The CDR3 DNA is TGTGCCAGTAGTATACCAGGGGGGAACACTGAAGCTTTCTTT. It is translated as CASSIPGGNTEAFF. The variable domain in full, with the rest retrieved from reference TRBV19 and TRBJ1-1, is DGGITQSPKYLFRKEGQNVTLSCEQNLNHDAMYWYRQDPGQGLRLIYYSQIVNDFQKGDIAEGYSVSREKKESFPLTVTSAQKNPTAFYLCASSIPGGNTEAFFGQGTRLTVV.

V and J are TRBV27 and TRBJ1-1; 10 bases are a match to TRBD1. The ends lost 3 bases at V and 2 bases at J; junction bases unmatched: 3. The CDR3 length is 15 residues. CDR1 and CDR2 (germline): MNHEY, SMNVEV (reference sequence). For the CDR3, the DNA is TGTGCCAGCAGTTTGTGGGACAGGGGAAACACTGAAGCTTTCTTT. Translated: CASSLWDRGNTEAFF.

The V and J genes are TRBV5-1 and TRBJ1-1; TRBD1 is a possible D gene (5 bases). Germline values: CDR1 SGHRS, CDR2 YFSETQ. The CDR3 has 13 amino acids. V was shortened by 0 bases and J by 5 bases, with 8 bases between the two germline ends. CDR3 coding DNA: TGCGCCAGCAGCTTGGACCGGGGGACTGAAGCTTTCTTT. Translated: CASSLDRGTEAFF. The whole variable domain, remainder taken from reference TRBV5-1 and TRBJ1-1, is KAGVTQTPRYLIKTRGQQVTLSCSPISGHRSVSWYQQTPGQGLQFLFEYFSETQRNKGNFPGRFSGRQFSNSRSEMNVSTLELGDSALYLCASSLDRGTEAFFGQGTRLTVV.

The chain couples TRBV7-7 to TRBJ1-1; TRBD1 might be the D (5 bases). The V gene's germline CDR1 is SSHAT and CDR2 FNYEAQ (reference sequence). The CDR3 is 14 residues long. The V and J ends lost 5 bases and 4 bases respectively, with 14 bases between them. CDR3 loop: CASSLFRGSTEAFF. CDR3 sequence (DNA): TGTGCCAGCAGCCTCTTCCGGGGGAGCACTGAAGCTTTCTTT.

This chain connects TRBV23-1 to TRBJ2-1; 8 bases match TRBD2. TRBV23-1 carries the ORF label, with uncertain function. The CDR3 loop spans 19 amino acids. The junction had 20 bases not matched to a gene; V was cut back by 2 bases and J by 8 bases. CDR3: CASSQRSQRGSGNSYEQFF. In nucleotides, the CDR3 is TGCGCCAGCAGTCAAAGATCCCAAAGAGGTAGCGGGAATAGTTATGAGCAGTTCTTC.

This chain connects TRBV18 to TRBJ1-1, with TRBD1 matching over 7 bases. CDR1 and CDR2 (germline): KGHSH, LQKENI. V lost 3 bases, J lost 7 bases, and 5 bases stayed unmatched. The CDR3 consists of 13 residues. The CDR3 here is CASSPNRQGEAFF. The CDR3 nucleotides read TGTGCCAGCTCACCCAATAGACAGGGTGAAGCTTTCTTT.

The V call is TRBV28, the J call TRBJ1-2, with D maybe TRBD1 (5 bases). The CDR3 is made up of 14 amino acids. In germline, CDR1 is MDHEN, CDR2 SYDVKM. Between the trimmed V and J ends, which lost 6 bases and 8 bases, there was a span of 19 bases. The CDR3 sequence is CASRSPGHSVGYTF. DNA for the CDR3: TGTGCCAGCAGATCCCCAGGGCACTCTGTGGGCTACACCTTC.

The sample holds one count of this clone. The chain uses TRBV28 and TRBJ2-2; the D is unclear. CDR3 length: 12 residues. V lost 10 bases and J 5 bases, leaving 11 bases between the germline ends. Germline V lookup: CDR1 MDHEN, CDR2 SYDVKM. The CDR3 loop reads CAIGEATGELFF. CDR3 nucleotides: TGTGCCATCGGCGAGGCGACCGGGGAGCTGTTTTTT. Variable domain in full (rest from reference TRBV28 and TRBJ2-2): DVKVTQSSRYLVKRTGEKVFLECVQDMDHENMFWYRQDPGLGLRLIYFSYDVKMKEKGDIPEGYSVSREKKERFSLILESASTNQTSMYLCAIGEATGELFFGEGSRLTVL.

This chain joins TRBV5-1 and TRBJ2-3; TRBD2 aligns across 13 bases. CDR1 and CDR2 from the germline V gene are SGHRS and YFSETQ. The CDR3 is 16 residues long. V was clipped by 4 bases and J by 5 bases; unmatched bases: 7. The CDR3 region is CASSIGTSGELDTQYF. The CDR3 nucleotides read TGCGCCAGCAGCATAGGGACTAGCGGGGAGTTAGATACGCAGTATTTT.

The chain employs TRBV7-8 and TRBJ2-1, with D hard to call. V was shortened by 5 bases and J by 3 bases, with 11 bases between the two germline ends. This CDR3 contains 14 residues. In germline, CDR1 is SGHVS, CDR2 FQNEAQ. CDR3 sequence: CASSPSVSYNEQFF. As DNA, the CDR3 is TGTGCCAGCAGCCCATCCGTTAGCTACAATGAGCAGTTCTTC. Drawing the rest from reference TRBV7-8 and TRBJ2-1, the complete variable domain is GAGVSQSPRYKVAKRGQDVALRCDPISGHVSLFWYQQALGQGPEFLTYFQNEAQLDKSGLPSDRFFAERPEGSVSTLKIQRTQQEDSAVYLCASSPSVSYNEQFFGPGTRLTVL.

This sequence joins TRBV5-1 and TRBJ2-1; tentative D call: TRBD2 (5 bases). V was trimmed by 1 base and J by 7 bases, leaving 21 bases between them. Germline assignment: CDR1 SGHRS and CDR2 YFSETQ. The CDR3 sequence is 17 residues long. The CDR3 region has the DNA TGCGCCAGCAGCTTGTCTTTCCTCCGGGAAATTGGGAATGAGCAGTTCTTC. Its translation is CASSLSFLREIGNEQFF.

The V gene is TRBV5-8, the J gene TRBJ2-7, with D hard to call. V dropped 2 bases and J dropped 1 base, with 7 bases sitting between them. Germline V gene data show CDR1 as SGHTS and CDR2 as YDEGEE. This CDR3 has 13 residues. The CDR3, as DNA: TGTGCCAGCAGCTTCTATCAATCCTACGAGCAGTACTTC. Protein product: CASSFYQSYEQYF.

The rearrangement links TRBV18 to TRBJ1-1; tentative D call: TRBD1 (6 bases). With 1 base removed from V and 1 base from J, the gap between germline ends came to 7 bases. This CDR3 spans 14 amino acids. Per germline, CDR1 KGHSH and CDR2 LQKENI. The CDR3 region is CASSPRQENTEAFF. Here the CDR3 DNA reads TGTGCCAGCTCACCACGACAGGAGAACACTGAAGCTTTCTTT.

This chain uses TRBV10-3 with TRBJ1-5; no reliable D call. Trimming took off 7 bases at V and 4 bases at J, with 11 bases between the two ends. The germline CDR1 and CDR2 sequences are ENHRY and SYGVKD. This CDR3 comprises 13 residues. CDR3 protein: CAIKNNLNQPQHF. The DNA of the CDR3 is TGTGCCATCAAGAACAATCTAAATCAGCCCCAGCATTTT.

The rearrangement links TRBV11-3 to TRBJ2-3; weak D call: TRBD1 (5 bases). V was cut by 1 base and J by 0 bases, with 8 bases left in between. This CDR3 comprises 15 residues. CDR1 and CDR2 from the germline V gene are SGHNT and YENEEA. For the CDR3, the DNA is TGTGCCAGCAGCTTAGGGGGCTCTAGCACAGATACGCAGTATTTT. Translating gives CASSLGGSSTDTQYF.

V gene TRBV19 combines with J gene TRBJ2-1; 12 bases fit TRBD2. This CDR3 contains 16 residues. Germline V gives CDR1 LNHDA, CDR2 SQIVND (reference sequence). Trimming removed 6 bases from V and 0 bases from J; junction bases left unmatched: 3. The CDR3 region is CASSTTSGSSYNEQFF. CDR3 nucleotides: TGTGCCAGTAGCACGACTAGCGGGAGCTCCTACAATGAGCAGTTCTTC.